This TCR beta chain was profiled in a study of shared clonotypes between healthy human individuals. As for the study in general: Each donor's CD8 memory used one plate, CD8 naive two, each CD4 subset three.

Each sorted subset replicate got 200 ng genomic DNA, 25,000 to 35,000 genomes. Sequenced by immunoSEQ multiplex PCR; TCRdb stores in-frame clones only, minus some. The sample includes approximately 1.9 million clones, around 93% of them seen just once. Naive-designated CD8 cells lacked CD45RO, were positively enriched for CCR7, and omitted terminally differentiated effector memory CD45RA+ cells. Adult donors, all healthy and HIV-negative, had no recent acute infections or vaccinations. Germline V gives CDR1 MGHRA, CDR2 YSYEKL. Between the trimmed V and J ends, which lost 4 bases and 1 base, there was a span of 7 bases. This CDR3 has 14 residues.

This receptor was obtained from a man younger than 30 in good health. Some clones in this sample may be carry-over from other donors' samples. Sequencing used naive CD8+ T cells from PBMCs. The gene calls are TRBV4-1 and TRBJ2-2; maybe TRBD1 (5 bases). DNA for the CDR3: TGCGCCAGCAGCCCAGGGAAGAACACCGGGGAGCTGTTTTTT. Translated, it gives CASSPGKNTGELFF.